A selection of T cell receptor beta chains follows, all from one sample in a study of technical replicates of blood from several donors. This table comes from immunoSEQ multiplex PCR, and its TCRdb copy is limited to in-frame clones, with some not included. The top ten hold less than 0.25% of the sample, which has tens of thousands of clones, around 97% seen once. What was sequenced was T cells isolated from PBMCs. The receptors derive from a human donor in good health. CDR3s include the opening cysteine and the closing phenylalanine or tryptophan. A D gene is named only where the DNA matches it firmly. Size is omitted from some rows. Given values are once, few, many or a class for expanded clones.

d_call,clone_size,j_call,v_call,cdr3_aa
TRBD1,-,TRBJ1-1,TRBV2,CASNFPRDRGYTEAFF
TRBD1,-,TRBJ1-3,TRBV10-1,CASSESTRTGAGNTIYF
TRBD1,once,TRBJ1-2,TRBV2,CASTVSGQGANYGYTF
-,-,TRBJ1-3,TRBV5-1,CASSHGQGNTIYF
-,-,TRBJ2-7,TRBV7-6,CASSSSYSYEQYF
-,-,TRBJ2-2,TRBV5-1,CASSHTAPGTGELFF
-,-,TRBJ2-7,TRBV5-1,CASRQAGAYEQYF
TRBD1,-,TRBJ1-1,TRBV10-1,CASSGQGALNTEAFF
-,-,TRBJ1-2,TRBV10-2,CASVDSEYGYTF
TRBD2,-,TRBJ2-3,TRBV28,CASSQALAGEDTQYF
-,once,TRBJ2-7,TRBV28,CASSLTSYEQYF
TRBD2,-,TRBJ2-1,TRBV6-5,CATRSLAENNEQFF
-,-,TRBJ2-1,TRBV28,CASVVWGVSYNEQFF
TRBD1,-,TRBJ1-2,TRBV5-1,CASSPGGTGRYGYTF
TRBD1,few,TRBJ1-5,TRBV4-1,CASSHPTGQLKSVGQPQHF
-,-,TRBJ1-6,TRBV6-5,CASSYHGNSPLHF
-,-,TRBJ2-7,TRBV28,CASTTLGHTVSYEQYF
-,-,TRBJ1-2,TRBV28,CASSQPSPGDYGYTF
TRBD1,-,TRBJ1-5,TRBV19,CATAGTGASYSNQPQHF
-,-,TRBJ2-7,TRBV20-1,CSAHSSEQYF
TRBD1,-,TRBJ2-5,TRBV10-3,CATGGTGVSQETQYF
-,-,TRBJ1-5,TRBV29-1,CSVEEGGNQPQHF
-,-,TRBJ1-1,TRBV28,CASSPGTDQRTEAFF
-,-,TRBJ2-7,TRBV6-5,CASKFLQGDYEQYF
-,-,TRBJ1-2,TRBV6-5,CASRQGYGYTF
-,-,TRBJ2-3,TRBV7-8,CASSPTRLMWPYTQYF